The rows below give T cell receptor beta chains drawn from one sample of a study of T cells after yellow fever vaccination. One entry per CDR3 protein results from TCRdb running MiXCR on the 5' RACE reads. The table includes under 200,000 distinct CDR3 sequences, around 7.3% detected once. This specimen was CD4+ T cells sorted from PBMCs, taken more than 4 days after the first yellow fever vaccination. The source is a man between 18 and 29 years old who received the YFV17D yellow fever vaccine. CDR3s include the opening cysteine and the closing phenylalanine or tryptophan.

v_call,cdr3_aa
TRBV20-1,CSAIVQAGSDTQYF
TRBV19,CASSIRFIGGNNQPQHF
TRBV12-3/TRBV12-4,CASSSPTGTQHF
TRBV7-6,CASSLAPDYSNQPQHF
TRBV7-2,CASSFSLGDEQFF
TRBV29-1,CSVEFGTGGIMNTEAFF
TRBV24-1,CATSLAGALNTGELFF
TRBV11-2,CASSQTSGGVTDTQYF
TRBV6-1,CASTRRAGGYNEQFF
TRBV20-1,CSASSGAPYEQYF
TRBV29-1,CSVSSGNTEAFF
TRBV18,CASSPRIAGVGGEQFF
TRBV7-9,CASSLVLRYQETQYF
TRBV7-3,CASSPGNREETQYF
TRBV3-1,CASSPPWGGPETQYF
TRBV6-1,CASSHERTGEGSTDTQYF
TRBV6-5,CASSNREKETQYF
TRBV20-1,CSADKDRLLTDTQYF
TRBV2,CASSEGVPGELFF
TRBV16,CASSQSAGYTF
TRBV28,CASSLETARTNYGYTF
TRBV5-4,CASSLKTGSQDTQYF
TRBV20-1,CSAREGDGYTF
TRBV7-9,CASSLRGGESSYNEQFF
TRBV10-3,CASRDSRRSSYNSPLHF
TRBV29-1,CSVEDSGTGNQPQHF
TRBV5-1,CASVGTDRVDEQYF
TRBV11-1,CASSLRRIRGPLYSGANVLTF
TRBV4-3,CASSQDRGTSGFQYF
TRBV6-2/TRBV6-3,CASSYSGGADIQYF
TRBV5-1,CASSWGVGTQETQYF
TRBV5-1,CASSLALAGGPGTDTQYF
TRBV12-3/TRBV12-4,CASSPSGGFYNEQFF
TRBV7-2,CASSLQGTNYGYTF
TRBV12-3/TRBV12-4,CASSFYGQGLGYTF
TRBV6-1,CASSRDRANIQYF
TRBV7-2,CASSVSSGGAYYEQYF
TRBV10-1,CASSEGRGSSYEQYF
TRBV15,CATSRVGGWETQYF
TRBV5-1,CASSPGQGAGDSPLHF
TRBV20-1,CSASTGSYEQFF
TRBV29-1,CSVGTSYNEQFF
TRBV18,CASSPRLTGREETQYF
TRBV6-2/TRBV6-3,CASQAGQHYGYTF
TRBV4-3,CASSQGGGGRDTQYF
TRBV12-3/TRBV12-4,CASSFRSSGNTIYF
TRBV29-1,CSGGSGTPNTGELFF
TRBV5-1,CASSLPGHFTGELFF
TRBV20-1,CSASKGLAGGSGTQYF
TRBV12-3/TRBV12-4,CASSPDRGRGGYTF
TRBV7-2,CASRGVGTGAYEQYF
TRBV5-1,CASSSQGNYGYTF
TRBV6-5,CASSRTGESPLHF
TRBV7-6,CASSKLAGRDNEQFF
TRBV28,CSSRRSSSNNIQYF